The T cell receptor (beta chain) described here comes from a study of neurological immune-mediated disorders. Study-wide results and limits: Expanded clones shared no CDR3 amino acid sequences across subjects, suggesting private repertoires in all groups. Whereas HTLV-1-associated myelopathy showed the most TCR clonal expansion, multiple sclerosis showed the least, with levels below those of healthy controls.

CDR3 length equals 13 residues. Source material was 2 million unsorted PBMCs, stored at -80 °C in RNAlater. Turning to this clonotype: Its matching antigen is unknown. An end of the junction does not agree with germline; a read error may underlie this.

The cDNA was synthesized by means of template-switch 5'RACE, which was carried out with 10-nucleotide random UMIs. In TCRdb, the 5' RACE reads were re-called with MiXCR into one record per CDR3 protein. The sample records around 15,000 distinct CDR3 sequences, 14% to 15% being singletons. The receptor comes from a man aged 60 to 75 with HTLV-1-associated myelopathy (HAM/TSP). This sequence joins TRBV12-3 or TRBV12-4 and TRBJ2-2, with D hard to call. Sequencing was done on a sample of PBMCs. This CDR3 reads CAGSYNRPGELFF. Here the CDR3 DNA reads TGTGCCGGCAGTTATAATCGCCCCGGGGAGCTGTTTTTT.